This T cell receptor (beta chain) was recorded in a study of T cells expressing NK-cell markers. Whole-study context: Sorted CD3+CD56+NKG2C+, CD3+CD56+NKG2C- and CD3+CD56-NKG2C+ T-cell subsets were beta-chain profiled. The eight sequenced donors comprised seven who were HCMV-seropositive and one who was seronegative.

The TCR beta cDNA came from 5'RACE template switching with UMIs. TCRdb derives one entry per CDR3 protein from the 5' RACE reads, leaving out DNA. In all, the sample yields hundreds of thousands of distinct CDR3 sequences. Germline assignment: CDR1 SGDLS and CDR2 YYNGEE. The CDR3 spans 15 residues. On this clonotype: Its antigen is unidentified.

General observations from the study: CD8+ T cells in roughly six donors included dominant NKG2C+ clonotypes at roughly 1.0-7.5%.

Input material: blood T cells: a sorted CD56 or NKG2C T cell subset, CD4+ or CD8+ T cells, or bulk PBMC T cells (not recorded which). The chain links TRBV9 to TRBJ1-6; TCRdb indicates TRBD1, and absent DNA this call remains unverified. This TCR was sampled from a man aged 18 to 29 in good health. CDR3 amino acids: CASSVGGTNNSPLHF.